The 11 T cell receptor beta chains listed next were all sequenced from one sample in a study of blood T cell repertoires in COVID-19 (TCRdb year 2020). The method was the immunoSEQ multiplex PCR assay. As stored in TCRdb, this immuneACCESS dataset retains in-frame rearrangements with V and J assigned. A fraction of the clones does not appear; measured against another copy, unresolved V genes explain less than half of the discrepancy, and the remainder lacks a known reason. This sample has 60,000 to 80,000 clones in its table, and 84% of those were observed once. 8.8% of the sample is held by the ten biggest clonotypes. The specimen was peripheral blood. These receptors were taken from a man aged 45-60 years with active COVID-19.

This chain connects TRBV5-1 to TRBJ2-5; D is unresolved. The CDR3 consists of 14 residues. Germline CDR1 and CDR2: SGHRS and YFSETQ. V lost 1 base to trimming and J lost 0 bases, with 7 bases between them. The CDR3 here is CASSLNSYQETQYF. DNA for the CDR3: TGCGCCAGCAGCTTGAACTCGTACCAAGAGACCCAGTACTTC.

This clone turned up a few times. The chain links TRBV7-8 to TRBJ1-5; no definite D call. In germline, CDR1 is SGHVS, CDR2 FQNEAQ. V shed 1 base and J shed 1 base, with 11 bases lying between them. The CDR3 runs 16 residues. This CDR3 is CASSLERSRSNQPQHF. As DNA, the CDR3 is TGTGCCAGCAGCTTAGAAAGGTCGAGGAGCAATCAGCCCCAGCATTTT.

The CDR3 protein is CASSFYNQPQHF. CDR3 sequence (DNA): TGTGCCAGCAGTTTTTACAATCAGCCCCAGCATTTT. J is TRBJ1-5 and V is TRBV27; D ambiguous. This CDR3 has 12 amino acids. Germline lookup yields CDR1 MNHEY and CDR2 SMNVEV (reference sequence). V lost 3 bases and J lost 3, with 3 bases in between.

The chain employs TRBV19 and TRBJ2-7, with D unclear. The CDR3 sequence is 14 residues long. CDR1 is LNHDA and CDR2 is SQIVND in the germline V gene (reference sequence). Trimming pared 7 bases from V and 0 bases from J, leaving 13 bases between. This CDR3 is CASKAGPISYEQYF. CDR3 nucleotide sequence: TGTGCCAGTAAGGCAGGTCCAATCTCCTACGAGCAGTACTTC. Drawing the rest from reference TRBV19 and TRBJ2-7, the complete variable domain is DGGITQSPKYLFRKEGQNVTLSCEQNLNHDAMYWYRQDPGQGLRLIYYSQIVNDFQKGDIAEGYSVSREKKESFPLTVTSAQKNPTAFYLCASKAGPISYEQYFGPGTRLTVT.

This chain joins TRBV7-8 and TRBJ1-1; no clear D. Germline CDR1 reads SGHVS; CDR2 reads FQNEAQ. The CDR3 length is 14 residues. The V and J ends lost 5 bases and 3 bases respectively, with 13 bases between them. CDR3 coding DNA: TGTGCCAGCAGCCCCGTGGGAGAGGACACTGAAGCTTTCTTT. It translates to CASSPVGEDTEAFF.

The CDR3 sequence is CASSQGGPKAQYF. CDR3 DNA: TGTGCCAGCAGCCAAGGGGGCCCAAAGGCCCAGTACTTC. The chain recombines TRBV4-2 with TRBJ2-5, with TRBD1 as a possible D gene (5 bases). CDR1 is LGHNA and CDR2 is YNFKEQ in the germline V gene. This CDR3 contains 13 residues. With 1 base removed from V and 9 bases from J, the gap between germline ends came to 12 bases.

This clone was detected ten times or more. V usage is TRBV14 and J usage is TRBJ2-1; D is undetermined. This CDR3 is 14 amino acids long. Germline lookup yields CDR1 SGHDN and CDR2 FVKESK. The V end was cut by 1 base, the J end by 10 bases, with 14 bases between. The CDR3 region has the DNA TGTGCCAGCAGCCAAGGGTCAACCCCGAGGGAGCAGTTCTTC. Protein sequence: CASSQGSTPREQFF.

The rearrangement links TRBV27 to TRBJ2-2, with TRBD2 as a possible D gene (6 bases). The CDR3 totals 13 residues. V was trimmed by 6 bases and J by 4 bases, leaving 9 bases between them. Germline CDR1 MNHEY, CDR2 SMNVEV (reference sequence). CDR3 nucleotide sequence: TGTGCCAGCAGCGCGGGGTTCACCGGGGAGCTGTTTTTT. Its protein product is CASSAGFTGELFF.

The sample holds one count of this clone. The J gene is TRBJ2-1, the V gene TRBV7-9; D uncertain. V was trimmed by 4 bases and J by 0 bases, leaving 10 bases between them. This CDR3 comprises 15 residues. The germline CDR1 and CDR2 sequences are SEHNR and FQNEAQ (reference sequence). The CDR3 is CASSSYSRSYNEQFF. DNA of the CDR3: TGTGCCAGCAGCTCCTACTCCCGCTCCTACAATGAGCAGTTCTTC.

The chain employs TRBV4-1 and TRBJ1-2; perhaps TRBD1 as D (5 bases). Trimming pared 4 bases from V and 4 bases from J, leaving 10 bases between. This CDR3 is built from 13 residues. Germline lookup yields CDR1 MGHRA and CDR2 YSYEKL. The CDR3 protein is CASSLTGVYGYTF. CDR3 sequence (DNA): TGCGCCAGCAGCCTTACAGGAGTCTATGGCTACACCTTC.

The V gene is TRBV9, the J gene TRBJ1-2, with TRBD1 as a possible D gene (6 bases). V lost 2 bases, J lost 6 bases, and 17 bases lay in between. Germline V CDR1 and CDR2: SGDLS, YYNGEE. The CDR3 runs 15 residues. CDR3 nucleotide sequence: TGTGCCAGCAGCGTCCAGGGGCGCTCGTCTAATGGCTACACCTTC. This gives the protein CASSVQGRSSNGYTF.